This TCR beta chain was captured by sequencing in a study of cytomegalovirus exposure and HLA in healthy donors. Study as a whole: From HLA-typed donors, an early data release held about 85 million unique TCRs. Findings and limits, study-wide: HLA allele associations emerged for about 16,000 TCR beta sequences in a later analysis, at 0.05 false discovery rate. With later analysis, a missense DCLRE1C variant became linked to TCR beta V- and J-gene trimming.

There are 11 residues in the CDR3. Germline assignment: CDR1 DFQATT and CDR2 SNEGSKA (reference sequence). V gave up 2 bases and J gave up 5 bases, with 6 bases separating them. On this clone: Its target is not known.

PCR used 60 Vbeta primers and 13 Jbeta primers. Sequenced by immunoSEQ multiplex PCR; TCRdb stores in-frame clones only, minus some. The table includes around 140,000 clones, about 80% detected once. The receptor was derived from a man between 35 and 55 years old in good health and CMV-seronegative. The sequencing sample was made of PBMCs. The rearrangement uses TRBV20-1 and TRBJ2-5; D is unresolved. CDR3 in DNA: TGCAGTGCTAGAAAAGCGGAGACCCAGTACTTC. Protein sequence: CSARKAETQYF.